The rows below give T cell receptor beta chains drawn from one sample of a study of shared clonotypes between healthy human individuals. Libraries were prepared by immunoSEQ multiplex PCR; TCRdb keeps only in-frame clonotypes and omits some of them. Here the sample spans millions of clones, more than 85% being singletons. Sequenced input: naive CD4+ T cells from PBMCs. The source of these receptors is a man aged 18 to 29 in good health. Some clones in this sample may be carry-over from other donors' samples. The CDR3 runs from the conserved cysteine through the conserved F or W. A D gene is named only where the DNA matches it firmly.

V gene	D gene	J gene	CDR3 protein	CDR3 DNA
TRBV7-3	-	TRBJ2-1	CASSIQHSYNEQFF	TGTGCCAGCAGCATACAACACTCCTACAATGAGCAGTTCTTC
TRBV30	-	TRBJ1-1	CAWSATRGPGTNTEAFF	TGTGCCTGGAGTGCCACAAGGGGACCTGGGACGAACACTGAAGCTTTCTTT
TRBV10-1	-	TRBJ1-1	CTDVLPWVEAFF	TGCACCGATGTTTTACCTTGGGTTGAAGCTTTCTTT
TRBV5-3	-	TRBJ2-5	CARSLRQTLQETQYF	TGTGCCAGAAGCTTGCGTCAGACCCTCCAAGAGACCCAGTACTTC
TRBV5-1	-	TRBJ1-2	CASASGDSANYGYTF	TGCGCCAGCGCTTCCGGGGATTCAGCTAACTATGGCTACACCTTC
TRBV27	-	TRBJ2-1	CASSPRYNEQFF	TGTGCCAGCAGTCCCCGATACAATGAGCAGTTCTTC
TRBV6-5	TRBD2	TRBJ2-7	CASRTLSGSFYEQYF	TGTGCCAGCAGGACCCTAAGCGGGAGCTTCTACGAGCAGTACTTC
TRBV7-3	TRBD1	TRBJ2-2	CASSSGTVNTGELFF	TGTGCCAGCAGCTCTGGGACAGTTAACACCGGGGAGCTGTTTTTT
TRBV2	TRBD1	TRBJ1-2	CASTLGDRGPHGYTF	TGTGCCAGCACCTTGGGGGACAGGGGGCCTCATGGCTACACCTTC
TRBV2	TRBD1	TRBJ1-3	CASRDPGGFGNTIYF	TGTGCCAGCAGAGACCCAGGGGGCTTTGGAAACACCATATATTTT
TRBV7-8	-	TRBJ2-7	CASSFRQEGDLYEQYF	TGTGCCAGCAGCTTTAGACAGGAGGGGGACCTATACGAGCAGTACTTC